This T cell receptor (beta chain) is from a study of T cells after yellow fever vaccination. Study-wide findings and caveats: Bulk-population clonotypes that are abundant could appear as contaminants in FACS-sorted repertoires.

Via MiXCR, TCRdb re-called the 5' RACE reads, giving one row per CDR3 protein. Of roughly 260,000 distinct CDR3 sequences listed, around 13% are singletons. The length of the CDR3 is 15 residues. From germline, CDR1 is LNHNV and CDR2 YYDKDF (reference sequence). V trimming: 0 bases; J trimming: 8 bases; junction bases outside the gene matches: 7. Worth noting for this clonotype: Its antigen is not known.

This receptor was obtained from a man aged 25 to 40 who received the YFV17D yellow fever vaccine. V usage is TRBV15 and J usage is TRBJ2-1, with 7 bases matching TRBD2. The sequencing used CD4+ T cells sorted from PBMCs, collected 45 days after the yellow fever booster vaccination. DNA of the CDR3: TGTGCCACCAGCAGAGAGGATACTAGCGTCGATGAGCAGTTCTTC. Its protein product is CATSREDTSVDEQFF.